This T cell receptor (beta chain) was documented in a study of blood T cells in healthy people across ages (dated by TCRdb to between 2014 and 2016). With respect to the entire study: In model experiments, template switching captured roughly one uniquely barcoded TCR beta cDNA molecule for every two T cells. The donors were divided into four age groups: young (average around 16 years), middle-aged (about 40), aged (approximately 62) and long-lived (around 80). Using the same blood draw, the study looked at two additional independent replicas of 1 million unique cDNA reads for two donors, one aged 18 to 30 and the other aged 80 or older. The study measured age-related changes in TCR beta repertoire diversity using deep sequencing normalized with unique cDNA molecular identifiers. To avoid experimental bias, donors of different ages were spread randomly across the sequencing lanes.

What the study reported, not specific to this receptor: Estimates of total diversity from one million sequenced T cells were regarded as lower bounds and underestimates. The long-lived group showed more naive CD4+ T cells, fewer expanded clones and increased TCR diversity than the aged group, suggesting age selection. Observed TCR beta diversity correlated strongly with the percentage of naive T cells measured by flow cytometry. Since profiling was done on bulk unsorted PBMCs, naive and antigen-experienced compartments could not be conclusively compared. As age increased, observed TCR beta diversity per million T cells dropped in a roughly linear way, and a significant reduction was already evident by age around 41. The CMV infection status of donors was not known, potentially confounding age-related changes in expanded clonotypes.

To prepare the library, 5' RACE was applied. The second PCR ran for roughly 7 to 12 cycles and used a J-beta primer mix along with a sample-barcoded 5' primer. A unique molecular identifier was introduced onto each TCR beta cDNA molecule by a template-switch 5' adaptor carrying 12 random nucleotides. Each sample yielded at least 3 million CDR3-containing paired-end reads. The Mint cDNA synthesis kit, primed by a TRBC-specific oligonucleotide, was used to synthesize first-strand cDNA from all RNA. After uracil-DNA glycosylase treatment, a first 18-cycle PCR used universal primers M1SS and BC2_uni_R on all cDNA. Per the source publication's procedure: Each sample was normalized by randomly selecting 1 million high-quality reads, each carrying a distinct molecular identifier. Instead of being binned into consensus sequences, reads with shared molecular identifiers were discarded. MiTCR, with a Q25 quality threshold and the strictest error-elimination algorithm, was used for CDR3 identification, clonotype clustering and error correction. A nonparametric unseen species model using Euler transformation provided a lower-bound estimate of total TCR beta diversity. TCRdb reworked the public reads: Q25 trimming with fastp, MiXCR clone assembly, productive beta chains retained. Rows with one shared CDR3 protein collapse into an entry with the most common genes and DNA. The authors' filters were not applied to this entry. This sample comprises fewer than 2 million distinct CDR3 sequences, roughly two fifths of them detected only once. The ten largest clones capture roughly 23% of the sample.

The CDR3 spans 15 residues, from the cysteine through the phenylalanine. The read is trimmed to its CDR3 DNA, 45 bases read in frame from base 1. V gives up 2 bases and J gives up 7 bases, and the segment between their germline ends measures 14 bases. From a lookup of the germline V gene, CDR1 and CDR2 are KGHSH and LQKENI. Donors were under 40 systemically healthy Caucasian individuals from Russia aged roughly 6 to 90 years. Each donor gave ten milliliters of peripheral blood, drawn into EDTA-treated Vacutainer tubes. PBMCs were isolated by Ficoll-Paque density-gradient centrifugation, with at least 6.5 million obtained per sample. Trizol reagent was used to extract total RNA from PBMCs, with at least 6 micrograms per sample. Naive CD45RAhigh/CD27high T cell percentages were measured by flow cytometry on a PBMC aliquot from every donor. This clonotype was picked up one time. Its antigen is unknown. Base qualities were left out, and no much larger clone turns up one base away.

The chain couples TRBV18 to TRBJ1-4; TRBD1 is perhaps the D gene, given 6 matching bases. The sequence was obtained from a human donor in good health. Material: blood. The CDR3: CASSPVRGSREKLFF. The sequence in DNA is TGTGCCAGCTCACCAGTCAGGGGAAGTCGTGAAAAACTGTTTTTT.